This TCR beta chain was documented in a study of cytomegalovirus exposure and HLA in healthy donors. Whole-study findings and limits: Cytomegalovirus status was reportedly diagnosed by the classifier with high sensitivity and specificity. Most of the TCR beta V segments (in an earlier analysis) were productive either about 87% or about 30% of the time. Investigators reported around 150 TCR beta chains as tied to cytomegalovirus.

While unrecorded immune exposures were likely, the donors were nominally healthy when sampled. The CDR3 extends over 14 amino acids. Germline lookup yields CDR1 SGHRS and CDR2 YFSETQ. V lost 6 bases to trimming and J lost 3 bases, with 15 bases between them. The PCR ran on 60 Vbeta and 13 Jbeta primers. Clones were sequenced by immunoSEQ multiplex PCR, and TCRdb holds only the in-frame ones, with some missing. The table includes around 130,000 clones, about three quarters detected once. In the case of this clone: No antigen is known for it.

The sequence was obtained from a man aged 35-49 years in good health and CMV-seropositive. The sample consisted of PBMCs. The rearrangement joins TRBV5-1 to TRBJ1-1; D is possibly TRBD1 (5 bases). CDR3 coding DNA: TGCGCCAGCACCCAGGGACTTAGGGACACTGAAGCTTTCTTT. This encodes CASTQGLRDTEAFF.